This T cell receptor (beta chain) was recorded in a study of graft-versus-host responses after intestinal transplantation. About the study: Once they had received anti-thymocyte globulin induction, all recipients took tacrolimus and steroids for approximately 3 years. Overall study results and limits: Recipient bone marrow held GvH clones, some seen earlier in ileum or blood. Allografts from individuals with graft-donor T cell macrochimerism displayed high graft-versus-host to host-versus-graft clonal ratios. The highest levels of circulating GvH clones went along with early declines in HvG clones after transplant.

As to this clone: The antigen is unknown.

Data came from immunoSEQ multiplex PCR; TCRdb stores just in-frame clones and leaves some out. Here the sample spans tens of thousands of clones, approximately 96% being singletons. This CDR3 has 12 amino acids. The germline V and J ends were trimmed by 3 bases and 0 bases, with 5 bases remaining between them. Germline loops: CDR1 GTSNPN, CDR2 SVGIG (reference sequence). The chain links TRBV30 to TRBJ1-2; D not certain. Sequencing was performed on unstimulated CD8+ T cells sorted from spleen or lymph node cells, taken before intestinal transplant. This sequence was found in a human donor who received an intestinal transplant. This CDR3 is CAWRRPNYGYTF. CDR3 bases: TGTGCCTGGAGACGCCCTAACTATGGCTACACCTTC.